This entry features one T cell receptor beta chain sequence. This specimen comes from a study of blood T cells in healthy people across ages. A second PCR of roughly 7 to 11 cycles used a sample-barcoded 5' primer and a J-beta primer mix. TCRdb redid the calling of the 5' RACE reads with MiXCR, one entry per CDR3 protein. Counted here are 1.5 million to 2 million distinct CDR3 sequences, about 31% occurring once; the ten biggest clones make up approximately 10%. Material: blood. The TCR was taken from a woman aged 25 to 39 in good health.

The CDR3, as DNA: TGTGCCAGCAGCGTAGAGGGGAGTGACTATGGCTACACCTTC. Protein: CASSVEGSDYGYTF. The chain links TRBV9 to TRBJ1-2; maybe TRBD1 (5 bases). Trimming took 0 bases from V and 3 from J, leaving 9 bases between them. The CDR3 has 14 residues. Germline CDR1 and CDR2: SGDLS and YYNGEE.